This T cell receptor beta chain comes out of a study of blood T cell repertoires in COVID-19. Study-wide background: Donors in the United States, Italy and Spain gave samples during acute or convalescent COVID-19. In each case, the material was cDNA or gDNA derived from T cells, B-cell-depleted T cells, or PBMCs.

Original processing methods: Amplification from reference gene primers served as the basis for estimated nucleated cell counts. Data came from immunoSEQ multiplex PCR; TCRdb stores just in-frame clones and leaves some out. V, J and clone size are taken as reported in that table, and D and trimming were inferred from the DNA itself. The sample consists of 49,000 or so clones, 80% to 90% of them appearing once. This clonotype was obtained from a man aged 45-65 years with acute or convalescent COVID-19. Sequencing was performed on peripheral blood.

CDR3 region: CAWGEGTTNEKLFF. CDR3 bases: TGTGCCTGGGGAGAGGGGACAACTAATGAAAAACTGTTTTTT. This chain links TRBV30 with TRBJ1-4; D is possibly TRBD1 (5 bases). The CDR3 is made up of 14 amino acids. CDR1 is GTSNPN and CDR2 is SVGIG in the germline V gene (reference sequence). V was pared by 5 bases and J by 0 bases, with 10 bases between.